One and the same sample provided the 13 T cell receptor beta chains below, sequenced in a study of T cells after yellow fever vaccination. Using its own MiXCR run on the 5' RACE reads, TCRdb lists one record per CDR3 protein. Counted here are around 100,000 distinct CDR3 sequences, around 8.6% occurring once; the ten biggest clones make up about 25%. The sample was CD8+ T cells sorted from PBMCs, taken 45 days after the yellow fever booster vaccination. These receptors were taken from a man aged 25-45 years who received the YFV17D yellow fever vaccine.

This clonotype was picked up a small number of times. The gene calls are TRBV29-1 and TRBJ2-5, with TRBD2 matching 7 bases. Per the germline V gene, CDR1 is SQVTM and CDR2 is ANQGSEA. Trimming cost V 5 bases and J 4 bases; bases outside gene matches: 4. The CDR3 sequence is 12 residues long. CDR3 region: CSVREAAETQYF. The CDR3 nucleotides are TGCAGCGTTCGGGAGGCGGCAGAGACCCAGTACTTC.

This clonotype was detected a few times. This sequence joins TRBV29-1 and TRBJ2-7; 7 bases agree with TRBD2. Germline-derived CDR1 and CDR2 are SQVTM and ANQGSEA. The CDR3 consists of 14 residues. V shed 4 bases and J 0 bases; nucleotides not matched to a gene: 6. CDR3 in DNA: TGCAGCGTTGCCGGACTAGGGGACTCCTACGAGCAGTACTTC. This encodes CSVAGLGDSYEQYF.

This clonotype was seen a few times. The chain carries TRBV5-6 and TRBJ2-7; weak D call: TRBD1 (5 bases). V lost 5 bases and J lost 0, with 9 bases in between. The CDR3 length is 13 residues. Germline V gene lookup returns CDR1 SGHDT and CDR2 YYEEEE. The CDR3 protein is CASSYRSSYEQYF. DNA of the CDR3: TGTGCCAGCAGTTACAGGAGCTCCTACGAGCAGTACTTC.

The table lists this clonotype with many counts. The chain is built from TRBV27 and TRBJ2-1, with D unclear. The ends were cut back, 6 bases at V and 0 bases at J, with 6 bases in the middle. This CDR3 comprises 13 residues. CDR1 is MNHEY, CDR2 SMNVEV, per germline (reference sequence). As DNA, the CDR3 is TGTGCCAGCAGGGGAAGCTCCTACAATGAGCAGTTCTTC. This encodes CASRGSSYNEQFF.

This clonotype was observed many times. The V call is TRBV29-1, the J call TRBJ2-1; 9 bases agree with TRBD1. The CDR3 contains 14 residues. Trimming at V came to 4 bases and at J to 3 bases, leaving 4 bases not matched to a gene. Germline lookup yields CDR1 SQVTM and CDR2 ANQGSEA. DNA for the CDR3: TGCAGCGTTGCTGGGACAGGGAACTACAATGAGCAGTTCTTC. Translated, it gives CSVAGTGNYNEQFF.

There are a few counts of this clonotype. CDR3 sequence reads: CASSSTSSRLHAGTFYNEQFF. The CDR3, as DNA: TGTGCCAGCAGCTCAACTAGCTCCAGGCTTCACGCGGGAACCTTTTACAATGAGCAGTTCTTC. The rearrangement joins TRBV11-1 to TRBJ2-1; perhaps TRBD2 as D (6 bases). The CDR3 loop spans 21 amino acids. Germline CDR1 reads SGHAT; CDR2 reads FQDESV (reference sequence). Trimming left V 4 bases short and J 4 bases short, with 32 bases between.

In its sample, this clonotype was seen many times. The rearrangement joins TRBV7-2 to TRBJ2-1, with unresolved D. Between the trimmed V and J ends, which lost 5 bases and 13 bases, there was a span of 6 bases. The length of the CDR3 is 9 residues. Germline V gene sequence: CDR1 SGHTA, CDR2 FQGNSA. CDR3 bases: TGTGCCAGCAGCGCCACCCAGTTCTTC. Translating it yields CASSATQFF. The full variable domain, completed using reference TRBV7-2 and TRBJ2-1, is GAGVSQSPSNKVTEKGKDVELRCDPISGHTALYWYRQSLGQGLEFLIYFQGNSAPDKSGLPSDRFSAERTGGSVSTLTIQRTQQEDSAVYLCASSATQFFGPGTRLTVL.

This clonotype was seen more than once but under ten times. The chain recombines TRBV7-9 with TRBJ1-3; D is undetermined. The CDR3 extends over 14 amino acids. CDR1 and CDR2 from the germline V gene are SEHNR and FQNEAQ (reference sequence). V was trimmed by 3 bases and J by 4 bases, leaving 10 bases between them. CDR3 sequence (DNA): TGTGCCAGCAGCTTCCAGGTGTCCGGAAACACCATATATTTT. Encoded protein: CASSFQVSGNTIYF.

This clonotype was counted many times. In nucleotides, the CDR3 is TGTGCCAGCAGGCCCGGGATTAGCGATGAGCAGTTCTTC. Encoded protein: CASRPGISDEQFF. The V gene is TRBV6-5, the J gene TRBJ2-1, with D possibly matching TRBD2 (5 bases). The CDR3 has 13 residues. V dropped 6 bases and J dropped 8 bases, with 14 bases sitting between them. Germline CDR1 MNHEY, CDR2 SVGAGI.

This clonotype was detected once. The rearrangement links TRBV29-1 to TRBJ2-2; D may be TRBD1 or TRBD2 (5 bases each). Trimming pared 3 bases from V and 5 bases from J, leaving 13 bases between. CDR1 and CDR2 (germline): SQVTM, ANQGSEA. The length of the CDR3 is 14 residues. This CDR3 reads CSVDGGASTGELFF. The CDR3 DNA follows: TGCAGCGTTGATGGGGGAGCAAGTACCGGGGAGCTGTTTTTT.

This clonotype was observed many times. This sequence joins TRBV5-1 and TRBJ2-7; 9 bases are shared with TRBD1. The CDR3 is 17 amino acids. The V segment lost 0 bases and the J segment 3 bases; nucleotides outside the gene matches: 10. Germline-derived CDR1 and CDR2 are SGHRS and YFSETQ. CDR3 sequence reads: CASSLARTQGQGYEQYF. The CDR3 bases are TGCGCCAGCAGCTTGGCCAGGACACAGGGACAGGGCTACGAGCAGTACTTC.

This clonotype was seen only a few times. This chain joins TRBV14 and TRBJ2-7; 9 bases are a match to TRBD1. CDR1 is SGHDN, CDR2 FVKESK, per germline. The CDR3 is 14 amino acids. J gave up 5 bases and V 6 bases, and 8 bases lay outside the gene matches. The CDR3 loop reads CASSWQQGADEQYF. DNA for the CDR3: TGTGCCAGCAGTTGGCAACAGGGGGCAGACGAGCAGTACTTC.

This clonotype was detected a few times. The chain joins TRBV7-8 to TRBJ1-1, with TRBD1 matching 11 bases. V gave up 3 bases and J gave up 7 bases; unmatched junction bases: 7. The CDR3 totals 15 residues. Looked up from germline, CDR1 is SGHVS and CDR2 is FQNEAQ. The CDR3 nucleotides are TGTGCCAGCAGCTTCCCTAGGACAGGGGGCAATGAAGCTTTCTTT. Protein product: CASSFPRTGGNEAFF.